The TCR beta chain described here comes from a study of blood T cell repertoires in COVID-19. Study in general: Nucleic acid was either cDNA or gDNA, and it came from T cells, B-cell-depleted T cells, or PBMCs.

Concerning this clone: The sample holds other DNA sequences that translate to the same CDR3.

Measured with immunoSEQ multiplex PCR; TCRdb has only the in-frame clones, and not every one. Here the sample spans a few hundred thousand clones, 75% to 90% being singletons. V shed 0 bases and J shed 0 bases, with 8 bases lying between them. Germline-derived CDR1 and CDR2 are KGHDR and SFDVKD. The length of the CDR3 is 16 residues. The sequence was collected from a woman in her sixties or seventies with acute or convalescent COVID-19. Sequencing used peripheral blood. The V and J genes are TRBV24-1 and TRBJ2-1; D is uncertain. The CDR3 nucleotides are TGTGCCACCAGTGATTTGCGCGGCAGCTCCTACAATGAGCAGTTCTTC. Translating it yields CATSDLRGSSYNEQFF.